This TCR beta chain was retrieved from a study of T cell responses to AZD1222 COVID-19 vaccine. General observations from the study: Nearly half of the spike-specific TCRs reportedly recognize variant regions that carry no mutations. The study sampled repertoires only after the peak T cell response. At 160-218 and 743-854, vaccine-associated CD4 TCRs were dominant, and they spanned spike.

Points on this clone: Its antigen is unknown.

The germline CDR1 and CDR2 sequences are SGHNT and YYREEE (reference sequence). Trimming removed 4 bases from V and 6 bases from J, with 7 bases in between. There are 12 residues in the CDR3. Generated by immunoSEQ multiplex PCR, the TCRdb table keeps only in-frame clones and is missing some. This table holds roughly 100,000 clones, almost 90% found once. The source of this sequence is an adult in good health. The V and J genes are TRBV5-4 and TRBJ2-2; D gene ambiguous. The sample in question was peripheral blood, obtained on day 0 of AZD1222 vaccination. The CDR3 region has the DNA TGTGCCAGCAGCCCCTTTCCCGGGGAGCTGTTTTTT. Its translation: CASSPFPGELFF.